This TCR beta chain emerged from a study of PD-1 blockade in classical Hodgkin lymphoma (dated by TCRdb to 2018 to 2021). Broadly, across the study: Nivolumab dosing was 3 mg/kg intravenously every 2 weeks, continuing until either disease progression or unacceptable toxicity. A peripheral blood immune signature of response to PD-1 blockade in classical Hodgkin lymphoma was defined using TCR beta sequencing and CyTOF.

About this clone: What antigen it recognizes has not been identified. No base-level quality is on record; no much larger clone is a single base apart.

The germline V gene provides CDR1 SGHTA and CDR2 FQGNSA. Including cysteine and phenylalanine, the CDR3 has 13 amino acids. Only the CDR3 part of the read is kept: 39 bases, read in frame from the first base. V sheds 2 bases and J sheds 6 bases, leaving 8 bases between their ends. The sample's time point, from its label and the paper: cycle 1 day 1 (C1D1), immediately before nivolumab initiation. Every trial patient had relapsed following autologous stem cell transplantation, and prior brentuximab vedotin exposure was what differed among cohorts A, B and C. The trial cohort was composed of about 53 patients with relapsed/refractory classical Hodgkin lymphoma, for whom complete response, partial response or progressive disease was recorded as best overall response. Single-agent nivolumab was administered to trial patients in the multi-cohort phase II CheckMate 205 trial. Best overall response was determined by an independent review committee according to the 2007 International Working Group response criteria. Trial PBMCs were obtained immediately prior to nivolumab initiation (C1D1) and on therapy at cycle 2 day 1 and cycle 4 day 1. After peripheral blood was drawn into 8 mL Vacutainer Cell Preparation Tubes, PBMCs were isolated by centrifugation and then cryopreserved.

Genomic DNA was isolated using the Qiagen DNeasy kit from unsorted PBMCs as well as from negatively selected CD4+ and CD8+ fractions. Amplification of TCR beta CDR3 regions was done by immunoSEQ multiplex PCR with primers that anneal to V and J segments. A synthetic immune receptor repertoire was used to minimize amplification bias, and any residual bias was removed computationally once sequencing was done. Concerning the study's data processing: Custom Python scripts were used to quantify repertoire diversity as the Shannon entropy index. Unsorted, CD4+ and CD8+ repertoires were examined separately, except in combined analyses, for which CD4+ and CD8+ sequences were merged in silico. A clone was considered expanded if an increase in frequency of at least 2-fold after treatment relative to C1D1 was found, and a pseudocount of 0.5 was applied to clones undetected at baseline. Singleton clones were defined as clones with 0 or 1 copy at C1D1, and non-singleton clones were defined as clones with 2 or more copies. Clones expanded in unsorted samples were labelled as CD4+, CD8+ or unknown by matching protein sequences in sorted samples from the same patient. Wilcoxon tests on paired samples were used to test diversity changes from C1D1 to C4D1. As stored in TCRdb, this immuneACCESS dataset retains in-frame rearrangements with V and J assigned. A fraction of the clones does not appear; measured against another copy, unresolved V genes explain less than half of the discrepancy, and the remainder lacks a known reason. D and trimming were read from the DNA, whereas the V and J calls and clone size are those reported in that table. This sample is represented by some 64,000 clones; about 87% of them were singletons. 9.5% to 15% of the sample is in the top ten clones.

General conclusions and limits of the study: Only a single clinical trial cohort was studied, and what caused the repertoire differences, possibly disease activity or prior therapy, remained undefined. Trial patients with a complete response had baseline diversity similar to that of newly diagnosed patients, while partial responders and progressors had significantly lower diversity. Baseline TCR diversity was reported to be lower in newly diagnosed patients than in healthy donors, and even lower in relapsed/refractory patients. CD4+ but not CD8+ TCR diversity rose significantly by C4D1 (p=0.0027 vs p=0.16), most apparent in complete responders (p=0.02). Lower diversity was observed in patients in whom nivolumab was started less than 1 year after ASCT, and these patients were excluded from later analyses so that confounding by immune reconstitution would be avoided.

The chain is assembled from TRBV7-2 and TRBJ2-1, with no confidently assigned D gene. This specimen was peripheral blood mononuclear cells (PBMCs), taken at baseline. This sequence was found in a human donor with classical Hodgkin lymphoma. The DNA is TGTGCCAGCAGCTTATCCAGTGGCAATGAGCAGTTCTTC. This is translated as CASSLSSGNEQFF.